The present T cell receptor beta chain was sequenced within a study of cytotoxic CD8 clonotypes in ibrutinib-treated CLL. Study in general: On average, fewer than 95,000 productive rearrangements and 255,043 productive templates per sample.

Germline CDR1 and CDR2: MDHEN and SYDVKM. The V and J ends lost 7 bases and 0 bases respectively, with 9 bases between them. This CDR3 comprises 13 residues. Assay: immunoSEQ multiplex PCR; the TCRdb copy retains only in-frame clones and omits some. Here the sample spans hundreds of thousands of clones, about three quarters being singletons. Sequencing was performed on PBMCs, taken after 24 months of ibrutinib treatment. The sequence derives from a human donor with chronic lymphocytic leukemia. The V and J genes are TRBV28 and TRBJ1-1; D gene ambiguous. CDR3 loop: CASTPGMNTEAFF. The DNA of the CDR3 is TGTGCCAGCACACCGGGGATGAACACTGAAGCTTTCTTT.